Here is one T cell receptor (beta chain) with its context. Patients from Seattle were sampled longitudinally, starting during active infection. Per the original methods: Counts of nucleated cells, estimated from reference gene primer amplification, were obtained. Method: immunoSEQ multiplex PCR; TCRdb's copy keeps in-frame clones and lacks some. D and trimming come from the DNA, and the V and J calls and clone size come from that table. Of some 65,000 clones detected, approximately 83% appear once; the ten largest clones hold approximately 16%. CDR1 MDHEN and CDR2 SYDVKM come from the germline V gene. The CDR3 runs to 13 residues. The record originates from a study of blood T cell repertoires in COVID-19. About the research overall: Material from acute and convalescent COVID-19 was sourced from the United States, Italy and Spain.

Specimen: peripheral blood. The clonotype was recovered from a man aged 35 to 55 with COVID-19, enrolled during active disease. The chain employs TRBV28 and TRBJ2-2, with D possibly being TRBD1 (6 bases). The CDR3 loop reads CAAWTVNTGELFF. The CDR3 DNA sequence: TGTGCGGCCTGGACAGTCAACACCGGGGAGCTGTTTTTT.